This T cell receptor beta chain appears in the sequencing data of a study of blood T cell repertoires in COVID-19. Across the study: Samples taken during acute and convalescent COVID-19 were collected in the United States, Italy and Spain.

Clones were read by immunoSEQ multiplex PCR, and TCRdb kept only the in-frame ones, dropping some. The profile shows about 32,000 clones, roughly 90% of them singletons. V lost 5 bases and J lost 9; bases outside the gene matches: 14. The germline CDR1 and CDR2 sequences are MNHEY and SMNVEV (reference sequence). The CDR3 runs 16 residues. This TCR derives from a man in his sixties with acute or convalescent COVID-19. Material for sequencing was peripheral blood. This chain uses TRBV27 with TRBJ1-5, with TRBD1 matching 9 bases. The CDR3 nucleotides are TGTGCCAGCAGTCCTCGGACAGGGGCTCTTGGGACGCCCCAGCATTTT. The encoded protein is CASSPRTGALGTPQHF.